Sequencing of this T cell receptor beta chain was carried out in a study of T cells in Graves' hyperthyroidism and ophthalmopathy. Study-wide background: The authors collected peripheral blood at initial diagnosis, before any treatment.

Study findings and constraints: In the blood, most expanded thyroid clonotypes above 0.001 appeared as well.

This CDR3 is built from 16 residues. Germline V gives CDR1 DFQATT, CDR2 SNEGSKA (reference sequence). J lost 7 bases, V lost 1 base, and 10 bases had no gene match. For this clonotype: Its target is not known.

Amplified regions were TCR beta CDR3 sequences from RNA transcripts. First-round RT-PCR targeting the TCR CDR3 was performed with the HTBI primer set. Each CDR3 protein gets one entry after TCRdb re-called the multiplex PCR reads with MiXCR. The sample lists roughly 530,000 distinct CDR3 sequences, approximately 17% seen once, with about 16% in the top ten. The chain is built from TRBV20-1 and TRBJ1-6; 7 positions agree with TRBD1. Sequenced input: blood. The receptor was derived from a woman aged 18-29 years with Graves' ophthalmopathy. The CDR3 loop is CSARAGQALGNSPLHF. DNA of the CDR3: TGCAGTGCTAGAGCCGGACAGGCCCTGGGAAATTCACCCCTCCACTTT.